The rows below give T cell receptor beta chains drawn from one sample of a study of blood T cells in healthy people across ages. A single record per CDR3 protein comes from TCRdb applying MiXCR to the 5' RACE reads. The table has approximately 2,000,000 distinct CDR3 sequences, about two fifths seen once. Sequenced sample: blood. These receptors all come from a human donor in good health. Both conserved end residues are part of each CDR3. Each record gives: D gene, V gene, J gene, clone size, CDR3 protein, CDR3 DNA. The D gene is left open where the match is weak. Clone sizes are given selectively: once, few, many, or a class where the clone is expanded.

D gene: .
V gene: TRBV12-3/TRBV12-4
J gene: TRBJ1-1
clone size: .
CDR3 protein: CASTALQGGDTEAFF
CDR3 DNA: TGTGCCAGCACCGCCCTACAGGGAGGGGACACTGAAGCTTTCTTT

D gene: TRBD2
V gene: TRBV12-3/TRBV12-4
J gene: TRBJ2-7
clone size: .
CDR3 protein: CASSLLAAPPYEQYF
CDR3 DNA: TGTGCCAGCAGCCTACTAGCGGCTCCCCCCTACGAGCAGTACTTC

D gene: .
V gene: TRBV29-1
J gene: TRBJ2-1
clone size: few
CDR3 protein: CSVDLSGTRASNEQFF
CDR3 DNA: TGCAGCGTTGATTTATCCGGGACCCGCGCCTCCAATGAGCAGTTCTTC

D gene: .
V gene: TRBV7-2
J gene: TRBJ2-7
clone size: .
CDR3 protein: CASSLLNVEQYF
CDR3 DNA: TGTGCCAGCAGCTTACTGAATGTCGAGCAGTACTTC

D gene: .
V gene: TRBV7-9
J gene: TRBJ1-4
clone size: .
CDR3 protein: CASSLLTGQDEKLFF
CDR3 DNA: TGTGCCAGCAGCTTATTAACCGGCCAGGATGAAAAACTGTTTTTT

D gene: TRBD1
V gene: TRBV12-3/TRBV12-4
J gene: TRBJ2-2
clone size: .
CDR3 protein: CASSSEDRDDGELFF
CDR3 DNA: TGTGCCAGCAGCTCCGAGGACAGGGATGACGGGGAGCTGTTTTTT

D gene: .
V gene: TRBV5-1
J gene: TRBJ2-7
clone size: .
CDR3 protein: CASSLAGMRDEQYF
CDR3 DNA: TGCGCCAGCAGCTTGGCGGGGATGAGAGACGAGCAGTACTTC

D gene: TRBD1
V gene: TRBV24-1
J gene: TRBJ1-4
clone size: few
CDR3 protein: CATSDGTGVAEKLFF
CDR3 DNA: TGTGCCACCAGTGACGGAACAGGGGTTGCTGAAAAACTGTTTTTT

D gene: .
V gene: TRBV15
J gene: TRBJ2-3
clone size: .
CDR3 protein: CATSRDLGVAQYF
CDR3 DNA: TGTGCCACCAGCAGAGATCTGGGGGTTGCGCAGTATTTT

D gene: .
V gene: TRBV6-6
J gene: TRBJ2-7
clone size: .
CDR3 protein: CAAGRGNYEQYF
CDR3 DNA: TGTGCCGCGGGGCGTGGTAACTACGAGCAGTACTTC

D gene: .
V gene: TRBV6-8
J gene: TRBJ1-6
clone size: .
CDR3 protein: CASTLTGCRVRPLHF
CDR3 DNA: TGTGCCAGCACCCTAACGGGGTGCAGAGTAAGACCCCTCCACTTT

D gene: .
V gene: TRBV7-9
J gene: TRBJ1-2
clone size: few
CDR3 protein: CASSFDSPYGYTF
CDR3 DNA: TGTGCCAGCAGCTTTGACAGCCCATATGGCTACACCTTC

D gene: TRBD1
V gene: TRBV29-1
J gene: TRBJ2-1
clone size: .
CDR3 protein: CSVRDSTDNEQFF
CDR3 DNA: TGCAGCGTTCGGGACAGTACAGACAATGAGCAGTTCTTC

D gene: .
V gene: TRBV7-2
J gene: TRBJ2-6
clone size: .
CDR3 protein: CASSLQGGGANVLTF
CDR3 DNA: TGTGCCAGCAGCTTACAGGGAGGTGGGGCCAACGTCCTGACTTTC

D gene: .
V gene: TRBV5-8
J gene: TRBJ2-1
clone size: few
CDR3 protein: CASLNEQFF
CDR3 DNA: TGTGCCAGCTTAAATGAGCAGTTCTTC

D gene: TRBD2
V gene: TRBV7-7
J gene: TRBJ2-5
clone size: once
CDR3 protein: CASSLAISSGGMETQYF
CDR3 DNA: TGTGCCAGCAGCTTAGCTATATCTAGCGGGGGAATGGAGACCCAGTACTTC

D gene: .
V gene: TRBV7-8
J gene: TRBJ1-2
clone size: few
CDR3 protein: CASCGVTGYGYTF
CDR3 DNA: TGTGCCAGCTGCGGCGTGACGGGATATGGCTACACCTTC

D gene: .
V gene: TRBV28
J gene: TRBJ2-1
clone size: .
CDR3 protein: CASSLKGLSYNEQFF
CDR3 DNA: TGTGCCAGCAGTTTAAAGGGTCTCTCCTACAATGAGCAGTTCTTC

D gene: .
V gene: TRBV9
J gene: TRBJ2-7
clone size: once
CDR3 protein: CASSVRVKWVTDEQYF
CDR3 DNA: TGTGCCAGCAGCGTACGGGTAAAATGGGTCACCGACGAGCAGTACTTC

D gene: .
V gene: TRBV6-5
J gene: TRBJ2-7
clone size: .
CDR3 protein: CASSFGQGGSSYEQYF
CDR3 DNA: TGTGCCAGCAGTTTCGGGCAAGGGGGAAGCTCCTACGAGCAGTACTTC

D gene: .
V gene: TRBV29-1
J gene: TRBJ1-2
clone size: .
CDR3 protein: CSVGLSGIHPNYGYTF
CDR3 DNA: TGCAGCGTTGGTCTCTCGGGGATACATCCAAACTATGGTTACACCTTC

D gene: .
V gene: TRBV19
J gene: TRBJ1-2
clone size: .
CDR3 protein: CASNAGLTTYGYTF
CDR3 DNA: TGTGCCAGTAACGCGGGACTTACGACTTATGGCTACACCTTC

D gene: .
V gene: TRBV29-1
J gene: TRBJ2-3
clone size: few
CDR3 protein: CSDGQFVTDTQYF
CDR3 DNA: TGCAGCGATGGACAATTCGTCACAGATACGCAGTATTTT

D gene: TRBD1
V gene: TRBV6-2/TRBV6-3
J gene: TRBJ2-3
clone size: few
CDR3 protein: CASSTRTGLTSTDTQYF
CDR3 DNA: TGTGCCAGCAGTACCAGGACAGGCCTAACTAGCACAGATACGCAGTATTTT

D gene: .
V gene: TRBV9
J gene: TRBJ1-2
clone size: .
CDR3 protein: CASSVPRVGGNYGYTF
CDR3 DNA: TGTGCCAGCAGCGTTCCGCGAGTGGGGGGAAACTATGGCTACACCTTC

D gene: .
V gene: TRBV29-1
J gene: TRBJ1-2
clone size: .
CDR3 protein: CSVEDAQDYGYTF
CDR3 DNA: TGCAGCGTTGAAGACGCACAGGACTATGGCTACACCTTC

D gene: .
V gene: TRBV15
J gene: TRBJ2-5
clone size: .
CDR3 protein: CATSRGGQQEAQYF
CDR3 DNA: TGTGCCACCAGCAGAGGAGGGCAGCAAGAGGCCCAGTACTTC

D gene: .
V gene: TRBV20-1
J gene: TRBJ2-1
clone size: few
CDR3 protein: CSARDIQTYGEQFF
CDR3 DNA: TGCAGTGCTAGAGATATCCAGACATACGGTGAGCAGTTCTTC

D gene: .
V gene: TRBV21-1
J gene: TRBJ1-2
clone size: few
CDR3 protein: CASSKEKTVKPNYGYTF
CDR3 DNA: TGTGCCAGCAGCAAAGAAAAGACCGTGAAACCTAACTATGGCTACACCTTC

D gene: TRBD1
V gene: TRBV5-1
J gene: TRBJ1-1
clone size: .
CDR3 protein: CASQRTGTMNTEAFF
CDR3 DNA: TGCGCCAGCCAAAGGACAGGGACGATGAACACTGAAGCTTTCTTT

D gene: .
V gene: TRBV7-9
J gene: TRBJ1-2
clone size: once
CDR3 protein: CASSPAGNLYGYTF
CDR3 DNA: TGTGCCAGCAGCCCAGCAGGGAACCTTTATGGCTACACCTTC

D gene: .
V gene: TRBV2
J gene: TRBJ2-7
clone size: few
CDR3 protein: CASSVSGFLPEQYF
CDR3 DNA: TGTGCCAGCAGTGTCTCGGGATTCCTCCCAGAGCAGTACTTC

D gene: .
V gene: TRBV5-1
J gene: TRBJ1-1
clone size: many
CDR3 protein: CASSLERGNTEAFF
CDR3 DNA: TGTGCCAGCAGCTTAGAGAGGGGCAACACTGAAGCTTTCTTT

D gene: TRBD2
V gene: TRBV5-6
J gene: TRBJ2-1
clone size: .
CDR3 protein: CASSLFRRGRYRYNEQFF
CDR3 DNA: TGTGCCAGCAGCTTGTTTCGTCGCGGGAGGTATCGGTACAATGAGCAGTTCTTC

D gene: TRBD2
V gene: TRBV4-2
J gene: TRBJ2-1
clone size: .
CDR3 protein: CASSQDPNTTSGLSSYNEQFF
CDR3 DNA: TGTGCCAGCAGCCAAGATCCCAACACGACTAGCGGGCTGAGCTCCTACAATGAGCAGTTCTTC

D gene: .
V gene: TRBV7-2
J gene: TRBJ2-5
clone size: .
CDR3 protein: CASSSRPPNSQETQYF
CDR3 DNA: TGTGCCAGCAGCTCCCGACCGCCGAATTCGCAAGAGACCCAGTACTTC

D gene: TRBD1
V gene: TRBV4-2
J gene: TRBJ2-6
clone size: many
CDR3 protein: CASSQPQGAIGLETNVLTF
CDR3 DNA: TGTGCCAGCAGCCAACCCCAGGGGGCGATCGGACTGGAAACCAACGTCCTGACTTTC

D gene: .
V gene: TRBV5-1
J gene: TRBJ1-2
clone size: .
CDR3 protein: CASSTGVGVSWHGYTF
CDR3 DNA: TGCGCCAGCAGCACCGGGGTGGGTGTCTCTTGGCATGGCTACACCTTC

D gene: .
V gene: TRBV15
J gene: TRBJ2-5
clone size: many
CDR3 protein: CATSRDTTGRETQYF
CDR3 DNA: TGTGCCACCAGCAGAGATACCACAGGGCGAGAGACCCAGTACTTC

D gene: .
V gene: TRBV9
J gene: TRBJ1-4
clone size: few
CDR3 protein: CASSPGRAELFF
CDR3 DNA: TGTGCCAGCAGCCCAGGGCGGGCAGAACTGTTTTTT

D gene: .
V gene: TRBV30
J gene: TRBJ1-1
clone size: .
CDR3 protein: CAWSEQDNTEAFF
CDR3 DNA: TGTGCCTGGAGTGAACAGGATAACACTGAAGCTTTCTTT

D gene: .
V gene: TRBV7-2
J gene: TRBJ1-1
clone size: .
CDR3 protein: CASSLNGGRDTEAFF
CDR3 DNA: TGTGCCAGCAGCTTAAACGGGGGTCGGGACACTGAAGCTTTCTTT

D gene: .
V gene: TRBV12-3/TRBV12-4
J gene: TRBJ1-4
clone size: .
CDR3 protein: CASSLNIITTNEKLFF
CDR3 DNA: TGTGCCAGCAGTTTGAACATAATCACAACTAATGAAAAACTGTTTTTT

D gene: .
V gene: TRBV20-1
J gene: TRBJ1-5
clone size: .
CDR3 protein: CSARGPSIPRVGGQPQHF
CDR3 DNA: TGCAGTGCTAGAGGCCCGAGCATACCACGTGTAGGTGGGCAGCCCCAGCATTTT